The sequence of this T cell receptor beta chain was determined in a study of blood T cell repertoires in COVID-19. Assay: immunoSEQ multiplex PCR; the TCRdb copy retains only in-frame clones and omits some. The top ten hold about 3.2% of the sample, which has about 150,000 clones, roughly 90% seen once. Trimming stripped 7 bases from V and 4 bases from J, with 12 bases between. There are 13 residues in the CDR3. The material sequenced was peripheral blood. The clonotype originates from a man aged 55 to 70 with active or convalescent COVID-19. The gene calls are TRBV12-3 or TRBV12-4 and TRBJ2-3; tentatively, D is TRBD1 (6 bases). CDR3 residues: CASTHSGADTQYF. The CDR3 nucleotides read TGTGCCAGCACCCATTCAGGGGCAGATACGCAGTATTTT.